The 5 T cell receptor beta chains below come from one sample, sequenced in a study of siplizumab effects on memory and regulatory T cells. Sequencing was performed with immunoSEQ multiplex PCR; in TCRdb, only in-frame clones are kept and a portion is missing. The sample records around 100,000 clones, 92% being singletons. Sequencing was carried out using CD4+ T cells sorted from blood. Receptor source: a human donor in good health.

The chain joins TRBV19 to TRBJ1-2, with 9 bases lining up with TRBD1. Losses at the gene ends were 6 bases for V and 2 bases for J; bases not matched to a gene: 4. The CDR3 covers 14 residues. Germline-derived CDR1 and CDR2 are LNHDA and SQIVND (reference sequence). The CDR3 is CASRRTGENYGYTF. The CDR3 nucleotides read TGTGCCAGTAGACGGACAGGGGAAAACTATGGCTACACCTTC.

This clone was counted between two and nine times. V usage is TRBV6-5 and J usage is TRBJ1-1; possible D gene TRBD1, 5 bases. CDR1 is MNHEY and CDR2 is SVGAGI in the germline V gene. The V gene lost 7 bases and the J gene lost 0 bases, with 9 bases spanning the gap. The CDR3 spans 13 residues. The CDR3 DNA is TGTGCCAGCATGAAACAGGTGAACACTGAAGCTTTCTTT. As protein: CASMKQVNTEAFF.

CDR3 sequence (DNA): TGTGCCAGCAGCTCTGGACTAACTGGCTACACCTTC. Protein sequence: CASSSGLTGYTF. The rearrangement joins TRBV5-6 to TRBJ1-2; D is unclear. CDR3 length equals 12 residues. Per the germline V gene, CDR1 is SGHDT and CDR2 is YYEEEE. V lost 3 bases and J 7 bases, leaving 10 bases between the germline ends.

The rearrangement joins TRBV6-6 to TRBJ2-1; D is uncertain. CDR3 length: 12 amino acids. Germline loops: CDR1 MNHNY, CDR2 SVGAGI (reference sequence). Trimming pared 5 bases from V and 9 bases from J, leaving 11 bases between. CDR3: CASSRGRIEQFF. The CDR3 DNA reads TGTGCCAGCAGTCGCGGACGTATTGAGCAGTTCTTC.

The chain joins TRBV5-1 to TRBJ2-5; D uncertain. The V end lost 2 bases, the J end lost 1 base, and 3 bases lay between the germline ends. The CDR3 spans 12 residues. Germline V gives CDR1 SGHRS, CDR2 YFSETQ. This chain's CDR3 is CASSLGQETQYF. The CDR3 DNA sequence: TGCGCCAGCAGCTTAGGCCAAGAGACCCAGTACTTC.